A single count supports the clone carrying this T cell receptor beta chain. What it recognizes is unknown. V was clipped by 2 bases and J by 4 bases, with 9 bases between them. The CDR3 extends over 13 amino acids. This sample was included in a study of CD4 T cells in relation to SARS-CoV-2 and coronaviruses. Study-wide background: TCR beta CDR3s were sequenced after roughly 10-day antigen culture of PBMCs.

TCRdb keeps only in-frame clones here, not all; method: immunoSEQ multiplex PCR. The sample has about 24,000 clones, around 76% seen once. Overall study results and limits: SARS-CoV-2-driven expansion was significantly weaker in crossreactive than monoreactive clones.

Unexposed donor CD4+ T cells date from 2011-2018, before the COVID-19 pandemic. After roughly ten days of culture, CD4+ T cells were isolated. Fresh IL-2 medium replaced half the medium on days 3 and 7. The clonotype originates from a human donor in good health. The rearrangement joins TRBV12-3 or TRBV12-4 to TRBJ2-7, with D possibly being TRBD2 (6 bases). Sequenced input: CD4+ T cells from PBMCs, cultured in vitro. The CDR3 DNA reads TGTGCCAGCAGTTTATGGCTAGCGTACGAGCAGTACTTC. Its protein is CASSLWLAYEQYF.